This T cell receptor (beta chain) was documented in a study of T cells in Graves' hyperthyroidism and ophthalmopathy. The germline V gene has CDR1 LGHDT and CDR2 YNNKEL (reference sequence). Trimming at V came to 0 bases and at J to 4 bases, leaving 4 bases not matched to a gene. This CDR3 is 16 amino acids long. RNA transcripts yielded amplified TCR beta CDR3 regions. Carried out on the TCR CDR3, a first-round RT-PCR used the HTBI primer set. MiXCR, applied by TCRdb to the multiplex PCR reads, yields one record per CDR3 protein. The sample records roughly 720,000 distinct CDR3 sequences, roughly a sixth being singletons. Only a few counts were recorded for this clonotype.

The receptor was isolated from a man aged 45 to 65 with Graves' hyperthyroidism. The V and J genes are TRBV3-1 and TRBJ2-3; 10 nucleotides align to TRBD2. The sample comprised blood. CDR3 nucleotides: TGTGCCAGCAGCCAAGATCCTAGCGGGAGAGCAGATACGCAGTATTTT. It translates to CASSQDPSGRADTQYF.